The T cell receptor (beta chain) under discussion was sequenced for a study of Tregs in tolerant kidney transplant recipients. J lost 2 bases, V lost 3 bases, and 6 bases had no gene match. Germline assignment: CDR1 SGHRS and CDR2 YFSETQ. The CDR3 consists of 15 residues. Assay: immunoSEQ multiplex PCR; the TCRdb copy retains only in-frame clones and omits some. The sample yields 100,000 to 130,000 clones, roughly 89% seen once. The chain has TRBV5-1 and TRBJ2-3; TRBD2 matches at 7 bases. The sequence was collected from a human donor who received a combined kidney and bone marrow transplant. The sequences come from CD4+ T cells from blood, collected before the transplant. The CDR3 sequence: CASSSTSAATDTQYF. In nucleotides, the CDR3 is TGCGCCAGCAGCTCTACTAGCGCTGCCACAGATACGCAGTATTTT. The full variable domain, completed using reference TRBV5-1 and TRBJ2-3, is KAGVTQTPRYLIKTRGQQVTLSCSPISGHRSVSWYQQTPGQGLQFLFEYFSETQRNKGNFPGRFSGRQFSNSRSEMNVSTLELGDSALYLCASSSTSAATDTQYFGPGTRLTVL.